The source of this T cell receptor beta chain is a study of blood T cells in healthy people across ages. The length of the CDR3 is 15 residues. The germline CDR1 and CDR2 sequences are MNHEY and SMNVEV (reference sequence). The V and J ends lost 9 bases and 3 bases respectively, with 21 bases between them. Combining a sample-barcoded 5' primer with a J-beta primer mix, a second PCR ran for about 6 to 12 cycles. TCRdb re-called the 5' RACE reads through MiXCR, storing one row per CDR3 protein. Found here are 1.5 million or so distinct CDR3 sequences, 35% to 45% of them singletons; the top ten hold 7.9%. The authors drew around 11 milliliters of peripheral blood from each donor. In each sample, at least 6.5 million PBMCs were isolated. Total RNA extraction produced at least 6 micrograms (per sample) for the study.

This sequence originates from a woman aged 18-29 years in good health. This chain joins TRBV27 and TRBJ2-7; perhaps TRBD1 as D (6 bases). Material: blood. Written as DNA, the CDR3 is TGTGCCAGTAGGGCTCAGGGGACCGAATACTACGAGCAGTACTTC. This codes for CASRAQGTEYYEQYF.